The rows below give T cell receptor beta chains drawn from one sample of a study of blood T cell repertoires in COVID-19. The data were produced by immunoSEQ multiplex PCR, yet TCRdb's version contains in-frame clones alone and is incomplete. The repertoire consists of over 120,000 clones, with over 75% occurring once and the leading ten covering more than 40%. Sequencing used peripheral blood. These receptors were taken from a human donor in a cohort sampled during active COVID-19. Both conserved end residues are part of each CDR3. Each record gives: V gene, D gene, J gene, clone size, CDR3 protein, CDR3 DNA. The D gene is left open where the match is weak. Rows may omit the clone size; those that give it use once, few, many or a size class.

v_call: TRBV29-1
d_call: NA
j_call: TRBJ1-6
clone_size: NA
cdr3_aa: CSVRMTYNSPLHF
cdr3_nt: TGCAGCGTTCGGATGACTTATAATTCACCCCTCCACTTT

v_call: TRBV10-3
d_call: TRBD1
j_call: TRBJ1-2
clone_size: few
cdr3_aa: CAISDLPGQGNYGYTF
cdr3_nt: TGTGCCATCAGTGATCTACCGGGACAGGGGAACTATGGCTACACCTTC

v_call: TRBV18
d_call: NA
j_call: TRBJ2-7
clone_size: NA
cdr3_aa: CASCDSSSYEQYF
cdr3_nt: TGTGCCAGCTGCGACAGTAGCTCCTACGAGCAGTACTTC

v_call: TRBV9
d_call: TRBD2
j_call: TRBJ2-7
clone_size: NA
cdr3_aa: CASSVNSGGYEQYF
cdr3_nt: TGTGCCAGCAGCGTAAATAGCGGGGGCTACGAGCAGTACTTC

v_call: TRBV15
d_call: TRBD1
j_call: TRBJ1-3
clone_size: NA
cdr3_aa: CATSRGQGAIGNTIYF
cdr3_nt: TGTGCCACCAGCAGGGGACAGGGGGCTATTGGAAACACCATATATTTT

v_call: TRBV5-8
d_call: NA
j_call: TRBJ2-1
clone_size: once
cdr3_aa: CASSRGLFSYNEQFF
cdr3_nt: TGTGCCAGCAGCCGTGGACTATTCTCCTACAATGAGCAGTTCTTC

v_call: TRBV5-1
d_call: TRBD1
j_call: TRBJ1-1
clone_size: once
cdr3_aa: CASSGTDIMNTEAFF
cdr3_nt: TGCGCCAGCAGCGGGACAGATATCATGAACACTGAAGCTTTCTTT

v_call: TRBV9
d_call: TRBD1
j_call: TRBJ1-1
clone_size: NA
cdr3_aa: CASSPRLDRGSEAFF
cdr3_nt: TGTGCCAGCAGCCCCCGATTGGACAGGGGATCTGAAGCTTTCTTT

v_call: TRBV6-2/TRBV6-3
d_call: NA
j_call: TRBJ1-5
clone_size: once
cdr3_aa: CASSPSGTYYQPQHF
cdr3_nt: TGTGCCAGCAGCCCCTCCGGGACTTACTATCAGCCCCAGCATTTT

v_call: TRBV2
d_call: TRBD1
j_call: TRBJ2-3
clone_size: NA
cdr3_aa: CASSDSLGGPNTQYF
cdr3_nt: TGTGCCAGCAGTGACTCATTAGGGGGCCCCAATACGCAGTATTTT

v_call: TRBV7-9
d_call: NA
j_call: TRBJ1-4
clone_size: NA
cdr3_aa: CASSTSGAQEKLFF
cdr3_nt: TGTGCCAGCAGCACCTCAGGGGCGCAAGAAAAACTGTTTTTT

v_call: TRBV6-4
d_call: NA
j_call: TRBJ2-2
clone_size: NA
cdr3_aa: CASKIAVNTGELFF
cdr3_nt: TGTGCCAGCAAGATTGCAGTAAACACCGGGGAGCTGTTTTTT

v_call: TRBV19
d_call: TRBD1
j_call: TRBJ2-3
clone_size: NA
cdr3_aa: CASSQGAPSTDTQYF
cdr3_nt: TGTGCCAGCTCACAGGGGGCTCCTAGCACAGATACGCAGTATTTT

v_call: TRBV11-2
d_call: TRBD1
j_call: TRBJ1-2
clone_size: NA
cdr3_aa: CASSRTGGYGYTF
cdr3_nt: TGTGCCAGCAGCCGGACAGGGGGCTATGGCTACACCTTC

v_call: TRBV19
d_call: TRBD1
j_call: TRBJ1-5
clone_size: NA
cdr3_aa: CASDPGQGANQPQHF
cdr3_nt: TGTGCCAGTGACCCGGGACAGGGTGCAAACCAGCCCCAGCATTTT

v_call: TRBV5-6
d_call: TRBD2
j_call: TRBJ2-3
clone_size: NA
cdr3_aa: CASSLGLAGSTDTQYF
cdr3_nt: TGTGCCAGCAGCTTGGGACTAGCGGGAAGCACAGATACGCAGTATTTT

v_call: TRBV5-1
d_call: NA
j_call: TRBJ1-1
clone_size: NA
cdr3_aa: CASSFGDYRNTEAFF
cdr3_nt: TGCGCCAGCAGCTTTGGAGATTATAGGAACACTGAAGCTTTCTTT

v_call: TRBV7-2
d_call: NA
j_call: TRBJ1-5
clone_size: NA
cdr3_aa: CASSSGQYNQPQHF
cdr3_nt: TGTGCCAGCAGCTCAGGACAGTACAATCAGCCCCAGCATTTT